This T cell receptor (beta chain) was captured in a study of vaccination and CD4 T cells after COVID-19. From germline, CDR1 is DFQATT and CDR2 SNEGSKA (reference sequence). The CDR3 has 16 amino acids. V was clipped by 4 bases and J by 0 bases, with 16 bases between them. Once obtained from cultured CD4+ T cells, the DNA was sequenced using the Oncomine TCR Beta short-read assay. The source of extracted genomic DNA was cultured CD4+ T cells. MiXCR, run by TCRdb on the PCR reads, gives a single entry per CDR3 protein. The data show over 10,000 distinct CDR3 sequences, 52% seen once. The treatment was: approximately 10-day PBMC culture with coronavirus spike peptide pools or control peptides (ViraFEST assay). Notes on the study in general: Counts of SARS-CoV-2-reactive clonotypes had a median that went from around 20 to 38, a nonsignificant change. It was found that, in convalescent patients, 304 of 307 vaccine-specific clones were spike mono-reactive.

A remark on this clonotype: The antigen remains undetermined.

The sequence derives from a human donor who had recovered from COVID-19. The rearrangement joins TRBV20-1 to TRBJ2-1, with D maybe TRBD2 (6 bases). Sequenced sample: CD4+ T cells from blood, cultured in vitro. The CDR3 sequence: CSAMYRRAGSYNEQFF. DNA of the CDR3: TGCAGTGCTATGTACAGGAGGGCCGGCTCCTACAATGAGCAGTTCTTC.